The 2 T cell receptor beta chains listed next were all sequenced from one sample in a study of cytomegalovirus exposure and HLA in healthy donors. Both 60 Vbeta primers and 13 Jbeta primers went into the PCR. The assay was immunoSEQ multiplex PCR, and TCRdb's table has in-frame clones only and misses some. The repertoire holds fewer than 200,000 clones, with more than 75% as singletons. The sequencing sample was made of PBMCs. The receptors originated from a girl under two years old in good health and CMV-seronegative.

The rearrangement joins TRBV19 to TRBJ1-2, with D unresolved. The CDR3 runs 12 residues. CDR1 and CDR2 from the germline V gene are LNHDA and SQIVND (reference sequence). Trimming stripped 6 bases from V and 4 bases from J, with 9 bases between. The CDR3 spells CASRSLRYGYTF. CDR3 in DNA: TGTGCCAGTAGATCTCTCCGCTATGGCTACACCTTC.

This clone was seen a handful of times. The chain employs TRBV13 and TRBJ2-7; 9 bases fit TRBD2. The CDR3 length is 15 residues. The germline V gene encodes CDR1 PRHDT and CDR2 FYEKMQ (reference sequence). Trimming at V came to 1 base and at J to 4 bases, leaving 5 bases not matched to a gene. CDR3: CASSLVGGRDYEQYF. The CDR3 coding sequence is TGTGCCAGCAGCTTAGTAGGCGGGAGGGATTACGAGCAGTACTTC.